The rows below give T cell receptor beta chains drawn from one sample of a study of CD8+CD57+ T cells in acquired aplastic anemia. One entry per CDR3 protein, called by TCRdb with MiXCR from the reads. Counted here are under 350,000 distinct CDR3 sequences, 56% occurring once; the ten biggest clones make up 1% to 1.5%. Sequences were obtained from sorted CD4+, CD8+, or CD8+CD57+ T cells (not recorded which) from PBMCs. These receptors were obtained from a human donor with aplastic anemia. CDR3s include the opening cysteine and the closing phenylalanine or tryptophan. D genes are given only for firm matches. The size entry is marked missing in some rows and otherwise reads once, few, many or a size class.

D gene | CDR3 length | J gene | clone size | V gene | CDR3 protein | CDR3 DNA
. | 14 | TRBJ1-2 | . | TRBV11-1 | CASSLCAENYGYTF | TGTGCCAGCAGCTTGTGCGCAGAGAACTATGGCTACACCTTC
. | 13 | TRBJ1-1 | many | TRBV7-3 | CASSYDRNTEAFF | TGTGCCAGCAGCTACGACCGGAACACTGAAGCTTTCTTT
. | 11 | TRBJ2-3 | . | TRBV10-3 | CAISEEDTQYF | TGTGCCATCAGTGAAGAGGATACGCAGTATTTT
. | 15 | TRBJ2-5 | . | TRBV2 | CASTEQGTNKETQYF | TGTGCCAGCACTGAGCAGGGGACGAATAAAGAGACCCAGTACTTC
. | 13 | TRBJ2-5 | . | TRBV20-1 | CSARAGTQETQYF | TGCAGTGCTAGAGCAGGGACCCAAGAGACCCAGTACTTC
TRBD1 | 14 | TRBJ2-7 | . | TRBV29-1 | CSVEGRDRNYEQYF | TGCAGCGTTGAAGGGCGGGACAGGAACTACGAGCAGTACTTC
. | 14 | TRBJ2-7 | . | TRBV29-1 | CSVASGASSYEQYF | TGCAGCGTTGCGAGTGGGGCGAGCTCCTACGAGCAGTACTTC
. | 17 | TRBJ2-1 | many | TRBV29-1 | CSVEDDGAFWSYNEQFF | TGCAGCGTTGAAGATGATGGGGCTTTCTGGTCCTACAATGAGCAGTTCTTC
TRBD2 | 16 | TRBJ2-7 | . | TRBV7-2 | CASSSSRVAGVNEQYF | TGTGCCAGCAGTTCATCCAGGGTAGCGGGAGTGAACGAGCAGTACTTC
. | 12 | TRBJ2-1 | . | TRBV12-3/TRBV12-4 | CASSGSYNEQFF | TGTGCCAGCAGCGGGAGCTACAATGAGCAGTTCTTC
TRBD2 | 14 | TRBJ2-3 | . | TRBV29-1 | CSVGGAGGQDTQYF | TGCAGCGTTGGAGGAGCGGGGGGACAGGATACGCAGTATTTT
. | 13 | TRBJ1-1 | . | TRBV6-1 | CASRLTGNTEAFF | TGTGCCAGCAGGCTGACAGGGAACACTGAAGCTTTCTTT
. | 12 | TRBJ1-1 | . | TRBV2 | CASSEMGTEAFF | TGTGCCAGCAGTGAAATGGGCACTGAAGCTTTCTTT
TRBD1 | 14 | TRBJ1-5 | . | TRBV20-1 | CSAPARGQNQPQHF | TGCAGTGCGCCTGCCAGGGGACAGAATCAGCCCCAGCATTTT
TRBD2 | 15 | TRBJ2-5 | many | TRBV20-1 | CSAPVSGSGQETQYF | TGCAGTGCTCCCGTGAGCGGGAGTGGTCAAGAGACCCAGTACTTC
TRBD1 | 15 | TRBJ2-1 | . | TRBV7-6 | CASSLMGQGYNEQFF | TGTGCCAGCAGCTTAATGGGACAGGGCTACAATGAGCAGTTCTTC
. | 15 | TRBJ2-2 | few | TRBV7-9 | CASSLPFSGAGELFF | TGTGCCAGCAGCTTACCGTTTAGCGGAGCCGGGGAGCTGTTTTTT
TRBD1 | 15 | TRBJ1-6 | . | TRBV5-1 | CASSWGTEFGSPLHF | TGCGCCAGCAGCTGGGGGACAGAGTTTGGCTCACCCCTCCACTTT
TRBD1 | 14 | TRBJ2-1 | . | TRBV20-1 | CSARRGGQDYEQFF | TGCAGTGCTCGGCGCGGAGGACAGGATTATGAGCAGTTCTTC
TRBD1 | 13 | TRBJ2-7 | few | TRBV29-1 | CSAGRDRGYEQYF | TGCAGCGCCGGCCGGGACAGGGGTTACGAGCAGTACTTC
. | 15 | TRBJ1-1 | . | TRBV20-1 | CSARGGFLGNTEAFF | TGCAGTGCTAGAGGGGGATTCCTGGGGAACACTGAAGCTTTCTTT
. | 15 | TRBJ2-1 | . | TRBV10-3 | CASVRALDGYNEQFF | TGTGCCTCGGTGCGGGCCCTCGATGGGTACAATGAGCAGTTCTTC
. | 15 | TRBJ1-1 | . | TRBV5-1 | CASSPRQGDNTEAFF | TGCGCCAGCAGCCCCCGGCAGGGCGACAACACTGAAGCTTTCTTT
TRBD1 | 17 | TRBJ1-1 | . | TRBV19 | CASSTPGQRAMNTEAFF | TGTGCCAGTAGTACACCGGGACAGAGAGCCATGAACACTGAAGCTTTCTTT
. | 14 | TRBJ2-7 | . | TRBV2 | CASKGSAGANEQYF | TGTGCCAGCAAGGGGAGCGCTGGGGCCAACGAGCAGTACTTC
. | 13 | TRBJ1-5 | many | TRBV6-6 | CASSYSRNQPQHF | TGTGCCAGCAGTTACTCCAGGAATCAGCCCCAGCATTTT
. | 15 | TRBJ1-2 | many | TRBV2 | CASSELKSRAYGYTF | TGTGCCAGCAGTGAATTGAAATCTAGGGCCTATGGCTACACCTTC
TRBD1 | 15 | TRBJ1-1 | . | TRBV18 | CASSPQGQGLTEAFF | TGTGCCAGCTCACCCCAGGGACAGGGGTTAACTGAAGCTTTCTTT
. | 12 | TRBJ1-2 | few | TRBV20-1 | CSAPTSFVGYTF | TGCAGTGCTCCCACCTCTTTCGTTGGCTACACCTTC
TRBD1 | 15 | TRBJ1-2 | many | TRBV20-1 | CSASPGQGEIYGYTF | TGCAGTGCTTCGCCGGGACAGGGGGAAATTTATGGCTACACCTTC
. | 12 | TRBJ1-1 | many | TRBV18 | CASSPGVTEAFF | TGTGCCAGCTCACCAGGGGTAACTGAAGCTTTCTTT
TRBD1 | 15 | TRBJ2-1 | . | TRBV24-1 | CATSDLGTGVNEQFF | TGTGCCACCAGTGATTTAGGGACAGGGGTCAATGAGCAGTTCTTC
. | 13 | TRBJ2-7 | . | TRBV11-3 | CASSPGLEYEQYF | TGTGCCAGCAGCCCCGGGCTAGAGTACGAGCAGTACTTC
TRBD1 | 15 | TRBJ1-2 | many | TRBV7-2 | CASSYGQGVHYGYTF | TGTGCCAGCAGTTACGGACAGGGGGTCCACTATGGCTACACCTTC
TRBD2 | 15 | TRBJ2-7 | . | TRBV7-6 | CASSLGTSGVYEQYF | TGTGCCAGCAGCTTAGGGACTAGCGGAGTCTACGAGCAGTACTTC
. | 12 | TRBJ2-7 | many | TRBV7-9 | CASSLGSYEQYF | TGTGCCAGCAGCTTAGGGTCCTACGAGCAGTACTTC
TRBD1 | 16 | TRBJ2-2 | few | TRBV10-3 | CAIGQTGGRAGGELFF | TGTGCCATCGGACAAACAGGGGGACGTGCTGGCGGGGAGCTGTTTTTT
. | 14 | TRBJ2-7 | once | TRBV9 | CATADLASGYGQYF | TGTGCCACTGCCGATCTAGCGAGCGGGTACGGGCAGTACTTC
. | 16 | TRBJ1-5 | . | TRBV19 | CASSLQDAGPQQPQHF | TGTGCCAGTAGTCTCCAGGATGCGGGACCCCAGCAGCCCCAGCATTTT
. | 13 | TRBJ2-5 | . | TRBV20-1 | CGARSSTGETQYF | TGCGGTGCCAGATCTTCAACAGGGGAGACCCAGTACTTC
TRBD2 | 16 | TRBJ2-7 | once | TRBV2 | CASSVLAGAGTYEQYF | TGTGCCAGCAGTGTACTAGCGGGGGCCGGGACCTACGAGCAGTACTTC
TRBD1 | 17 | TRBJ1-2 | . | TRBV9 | CASSARIARGTGTGNTF | TGTGCCAGCAGCGCGCGAATCGCCCGAGGGACAGGGACTGGAAACACCTTC
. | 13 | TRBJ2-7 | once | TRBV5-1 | CASRPGGAYEQYF | TGCGCCAGCAGGCCTGGCGGAGCCTACGAGCAGTACTTC
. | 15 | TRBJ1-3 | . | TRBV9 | CASSVVGSAGNTIYF | TGTGCCAGCAGCGTAGTTGGCTCGGCAGGAAACACCATATATTTT
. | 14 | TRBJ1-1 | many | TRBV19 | CASSLDRWNTEAFF | TGTGCCAGTAGTTTAGACAGGTGGAACACTGAAGCTTTCTTT